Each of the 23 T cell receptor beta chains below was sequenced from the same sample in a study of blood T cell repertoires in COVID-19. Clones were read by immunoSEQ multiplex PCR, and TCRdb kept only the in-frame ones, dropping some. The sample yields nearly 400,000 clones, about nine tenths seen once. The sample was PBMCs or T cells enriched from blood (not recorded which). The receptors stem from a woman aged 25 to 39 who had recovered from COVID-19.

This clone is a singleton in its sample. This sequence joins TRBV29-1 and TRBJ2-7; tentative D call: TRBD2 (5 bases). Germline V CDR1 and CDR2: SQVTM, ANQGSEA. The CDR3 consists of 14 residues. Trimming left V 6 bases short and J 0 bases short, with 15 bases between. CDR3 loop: CSVAGKFSSYEQYF. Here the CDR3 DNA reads TGCAGCGTCGCCGGGAAGTTCAGCTCCTACGAGCAGTACTTC.

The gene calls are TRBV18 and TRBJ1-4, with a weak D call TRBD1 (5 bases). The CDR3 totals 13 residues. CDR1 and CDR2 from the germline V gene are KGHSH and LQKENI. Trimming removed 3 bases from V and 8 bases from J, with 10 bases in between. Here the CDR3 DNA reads TGTGCCAGCTCACCGCTAGGGGAAGAAAAACTGTTTTTT. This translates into CASSPLGEEKLFF.

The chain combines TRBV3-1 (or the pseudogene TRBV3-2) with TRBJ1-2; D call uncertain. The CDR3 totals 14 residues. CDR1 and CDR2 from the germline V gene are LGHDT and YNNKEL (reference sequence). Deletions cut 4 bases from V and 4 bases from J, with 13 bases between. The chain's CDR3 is CASSPTKRSYGYTF. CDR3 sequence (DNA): TGTGCCAGCAGCCCGACAAAACGATCCTATGGCTACACCTTC.

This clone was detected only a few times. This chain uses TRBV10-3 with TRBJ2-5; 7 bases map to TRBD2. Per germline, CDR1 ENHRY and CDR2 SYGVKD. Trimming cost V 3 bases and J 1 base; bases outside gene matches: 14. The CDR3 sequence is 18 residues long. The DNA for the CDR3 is TGTGCCATCAGTGACCAGGCTAGCGGCCAACTCTCCCAAGAGACCCAGTACTTC. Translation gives CAISDQASGQLSQETQYF.

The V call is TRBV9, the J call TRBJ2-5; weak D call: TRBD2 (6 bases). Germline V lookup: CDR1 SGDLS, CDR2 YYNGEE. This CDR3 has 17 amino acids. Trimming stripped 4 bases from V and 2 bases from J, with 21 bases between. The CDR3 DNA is TGTGCCAGCAGCCCGCTGGGACTCATCAATCAACAAGAGACCCAGTACTTC. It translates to CASSPLGLINQQETQYF.

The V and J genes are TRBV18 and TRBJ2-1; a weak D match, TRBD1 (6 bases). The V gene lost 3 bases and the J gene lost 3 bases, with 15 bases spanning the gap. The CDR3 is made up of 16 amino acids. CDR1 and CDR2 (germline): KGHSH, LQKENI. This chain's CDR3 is CASSPQLRDNYNEQFF. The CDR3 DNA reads TGTGCCAGCTCACCCCAACTCCGGGACAACTACAATGAGCAGTTCTTC.

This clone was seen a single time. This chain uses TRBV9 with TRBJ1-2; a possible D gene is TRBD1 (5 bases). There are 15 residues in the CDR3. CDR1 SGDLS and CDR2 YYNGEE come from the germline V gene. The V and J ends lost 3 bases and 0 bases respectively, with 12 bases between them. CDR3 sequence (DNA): TGTGCCAGCAGCGCCCGACAGCTCTCTAACTATGGCTACACCTTC. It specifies CASSARQLSNYGYTF.

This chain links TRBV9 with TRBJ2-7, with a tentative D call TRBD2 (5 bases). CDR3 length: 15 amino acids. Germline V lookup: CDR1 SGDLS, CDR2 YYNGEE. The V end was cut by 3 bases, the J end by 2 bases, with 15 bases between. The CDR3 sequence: CASSARGSQPYEQYF. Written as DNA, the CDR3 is TGTGCCAGCAGCGCCCGAGGGAGCCAGCCCTACGAGCAGTACTTC.

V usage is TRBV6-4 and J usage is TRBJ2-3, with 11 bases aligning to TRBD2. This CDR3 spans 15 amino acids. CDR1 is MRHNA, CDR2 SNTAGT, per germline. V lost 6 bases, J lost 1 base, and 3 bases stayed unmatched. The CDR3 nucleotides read TGTGCCAGCAGGGGACTAGCGGACCGCACAGATACGCAGTATTTT. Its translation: CASRGLADRTDTQYF.

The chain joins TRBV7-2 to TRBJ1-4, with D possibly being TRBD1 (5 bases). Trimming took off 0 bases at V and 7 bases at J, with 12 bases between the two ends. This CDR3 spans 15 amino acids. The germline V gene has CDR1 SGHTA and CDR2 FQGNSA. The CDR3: CASSLAVVGGEKLFF. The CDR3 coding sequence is TGTGCCAGCAGCTTAGCAGTGGTCGGGGGTGAAAAACTGTTTTTT. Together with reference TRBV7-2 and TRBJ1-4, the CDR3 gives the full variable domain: GAGVSQSPSNKVTEKGKDVELRCDPISGHTALYWYRQSLGQGLEFLIYFQGNSAPDKSGLPSDRFSAERTGGSVSTLTIQRTQQEDSAVYLCASSLAVVGGEKLFFGSGTQLSVL.

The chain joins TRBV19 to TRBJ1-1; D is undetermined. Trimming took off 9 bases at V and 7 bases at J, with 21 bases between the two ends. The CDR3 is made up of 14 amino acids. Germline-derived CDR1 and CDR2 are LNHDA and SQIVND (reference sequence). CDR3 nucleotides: TGTGCCAGCAGGTTATCAACACGGTCCGTTGAAGCTTTCTTT. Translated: CASRLSTRSVEAFF.

This CDR3 reads CASSPLTGGNEKLFF. The CDR3 DNA reads TGTGCCAGCTCACCCCTGACAGGGGGTAATGAAAAACTGTTTTTT. This sequence joins TRBV18 and TRBJ1-4; TRBD1 matches at 9 bases. Trimming cost V 3 bases and J 4 bases; bases outside gene matches: 3. The CDR3 has 15 amino acids. The germline CDR1 and CDR2 sequences are KGHSH and LQKENI.

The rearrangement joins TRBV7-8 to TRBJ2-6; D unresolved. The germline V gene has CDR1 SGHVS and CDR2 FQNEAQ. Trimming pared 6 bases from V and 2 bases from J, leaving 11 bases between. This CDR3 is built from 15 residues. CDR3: CASSSSLTGANVLTF. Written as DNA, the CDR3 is TGTGCCAGCAGTTCATCACTTACTGGGGCCAACGTCCTGACTTTC.

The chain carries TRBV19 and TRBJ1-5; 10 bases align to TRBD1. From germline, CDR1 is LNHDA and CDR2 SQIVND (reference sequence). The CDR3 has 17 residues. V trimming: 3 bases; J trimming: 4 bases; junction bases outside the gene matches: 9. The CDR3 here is CASSIVFRDRGNQPQHF. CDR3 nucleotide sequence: TGTGCCAGTAGTATTGTGTTTCGGGACAGGGGAAATCAGCCCCAGCATTTT.

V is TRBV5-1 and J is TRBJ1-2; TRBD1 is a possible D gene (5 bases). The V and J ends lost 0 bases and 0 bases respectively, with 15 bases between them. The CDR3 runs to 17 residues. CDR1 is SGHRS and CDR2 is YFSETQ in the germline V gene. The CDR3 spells CASSLGGTGDTNYGYTF. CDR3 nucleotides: TGCGCCAGCAGCTTGGGTGGCACAGGAGATACTAACTATGGCTACACCTTC.

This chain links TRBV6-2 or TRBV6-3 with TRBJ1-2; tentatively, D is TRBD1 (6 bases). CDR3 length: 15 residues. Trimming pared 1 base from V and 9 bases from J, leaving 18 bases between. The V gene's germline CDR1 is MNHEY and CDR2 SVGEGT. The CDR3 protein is CASSYWDKRPVSYTF. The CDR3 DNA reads TGTGCCAGCAGTTACTGGGACAAGAGACCTGTGAGCTACACCTTC.

The CDR3 here is CASSEQNRGGYTF. CDR3 in DNA: TGTGCCAGCAGTGAACAGAACAGGGGTGGCTACACCTTC. This chain connects TRBV6-1 to TRBJ1-2, with 7 positions matching TRBD1. V lost 2 bases, J lost 7 bases, and 4 bases stayed unmatched. From germline, CDR1 is MNHNS and CDR2 SASEGT. CDR3 size: 13 residues.

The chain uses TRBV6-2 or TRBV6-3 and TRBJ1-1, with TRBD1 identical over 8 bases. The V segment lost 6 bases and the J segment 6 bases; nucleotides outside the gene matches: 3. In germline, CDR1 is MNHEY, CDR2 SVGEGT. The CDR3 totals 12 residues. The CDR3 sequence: CASSRQGSEAFF. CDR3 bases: TGTGCCAGCAGCAGACAGGGGTCTGAAGCTTTCTTT.

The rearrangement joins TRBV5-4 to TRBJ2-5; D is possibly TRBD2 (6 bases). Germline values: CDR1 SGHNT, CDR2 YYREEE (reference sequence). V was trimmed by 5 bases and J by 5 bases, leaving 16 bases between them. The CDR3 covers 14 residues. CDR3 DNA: TGTGCCAGCAGGACCGAAGCGGGTTCGGAGACCCAGTACTTC. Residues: CASRTEAGSETQYF.

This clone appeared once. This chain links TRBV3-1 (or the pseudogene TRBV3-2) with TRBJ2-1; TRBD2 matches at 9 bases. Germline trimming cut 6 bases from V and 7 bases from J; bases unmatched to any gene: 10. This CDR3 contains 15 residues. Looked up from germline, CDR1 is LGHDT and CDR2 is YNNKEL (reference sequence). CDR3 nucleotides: TGTGCCAGCAGTCAATCTACTAGCGGGTATAATGAGCAGTTCTTC. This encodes CASSQSTSGYNEQFF.

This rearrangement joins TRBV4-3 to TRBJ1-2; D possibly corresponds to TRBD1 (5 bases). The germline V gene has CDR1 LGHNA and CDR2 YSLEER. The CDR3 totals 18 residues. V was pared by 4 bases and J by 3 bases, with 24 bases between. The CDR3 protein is CASSPIAAQGFGDYGYTF. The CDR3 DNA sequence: TGCGCCAGCAGCCCCATTGCAGCTCAGGGTTTTGGGGACTATGGCTACACCTTC.

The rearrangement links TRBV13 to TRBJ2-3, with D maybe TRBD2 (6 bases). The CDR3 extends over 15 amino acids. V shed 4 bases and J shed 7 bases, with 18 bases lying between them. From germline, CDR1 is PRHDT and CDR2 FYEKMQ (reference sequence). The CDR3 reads CASSSTAGNSNTQYF. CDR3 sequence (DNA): TGTGCCAGCAGCTCCACCGCGGGAAACTCAAATACGCAGTATTTT.

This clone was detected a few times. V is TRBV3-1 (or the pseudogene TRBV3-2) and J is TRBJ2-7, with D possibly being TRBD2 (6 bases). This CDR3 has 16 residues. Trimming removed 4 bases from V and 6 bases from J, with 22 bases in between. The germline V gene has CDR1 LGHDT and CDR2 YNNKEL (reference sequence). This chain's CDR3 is CASSPTTRMASGEQYF. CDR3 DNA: TGTGCCAGCAGCCCTACGACTAGGATGGCTTCAGGCGAGCAGTACTTC.